This note documents a single TCR beta chain sequence. What it recognizes is unknown. This sample stems from a study of cytomegalovirus exposure and HLA in healthy donors. General study findings and limits: Subsequent analysis showed first-cohort TCR clusters tending to co-occur in 120 validation repertoires. Cytomegalovirus association was listed for 164 TCR beta chains. Despite most TCR sequences being rare, some public TCRs occurred in many donors.

Method: immunoSEQ multiplex PCR; TCRdb's copy keeps in-frame clones and lacks some. This table has 160,000 or so clones, about 87% appearing once. The germline V gene encodes CDR1 MGHRA and CDR2 YSYEKL. The CDR3 has 15 residues. V gave up 3 bases and J gave up 4 bases; unmatched junction bases: 5. The chain combines TRBV4-1 with TRBJ1-1; TRBD1 agrees at 10 bases. This TCR was recovered from a woman younger than 45 in good health and CMV-seronegative. The specimen was PBMCs. As DNA, the CDR3 is TGCGCCAGCAGCCAGGGACAGGGGTTTGGCACTGAAGCTTTCTTT. This sequence encodes CASSQGQGFGTEAFF.